Shown below are 8 T cell receptor beta chains from a single sample sequenced in a study of human versus mouse CDR3 diversity and MHC coevolution. Produced via immunoSEQ multiplex PCR; TCRdb's table is partial and in-frame only. Of about 83,000 clones listed, around 92% are singletons. Input material: naive CD4+ T cells from blood. The subset denotes: CD45RO-negative CD62L-positive naive CD4 T cells. Source of these receptors: a person between 25 and 75 years old in good health.

V gene TRBV5-1 combines with J gene TRBJ2-1, with 11 bases lining up with TRBD2. CDR1 and CDR2 (germline): SGHRS, YFSETQ. The ends lost 0 bases at V and 5 bases at J; junction bases unmatched: 1. The CDR3 consists of 15 residues. The CDR3 is CASSLGLAGNNEQFF. The CDR3 DNA reads as TGCGCCAGCAGCTTGGGACTAGCGGGGAACAATGAGCAGTTCTTC.

This chain uses TRBV18 with TRBJ2-7, with D tentatively TRBD1 (6 bases). Germline V gene sequence: CDR1 KGHSH, CDR2 LQKENI. The CDR3 loop spans 14 amino acids. Deletions cut 6 bases from V and 5 bases from J, with 17 bases between. CDR3 sequence (DNA): TGTGCCAGCTCGGCAGGGGCCCAGAGGGACGAGCAGTACTTC. The encoded protein is CASSAGAQRDEQYF.

The rearrangement joins TRBV11-2 to TRBJ2-1; D might be TRBD2 (5 bases). Looked up from germline, CDR1 is SGHAT and CDR2 is FQNNGV. This CDR3 spans 17 amino acids. Between the trimmed V and J ends, which lost 5 bases and 0 bases, there was a span of 17 bases. The DNA of the CDR3 is TGTGCCAGCAGCCCACGACTAACCCAAAGCTCCTACAATGAGCAGTTCTTC. Residues: CASSPRLTQSSYNEQFF.

The DNA for the CDR3 is TGTGCCAGCTCACCACCGATCGGGACAGACGAAGGATCCTACGAGCAGTACTTC. Protein sequence: CASSPPIGTDEGSYEQYF. This sequence joins TRBV18 and TRBJ2-7; 7 bases agree with TRBD1. CDR3 length equals 18 residues. V lost 0 bases, J lost 1 base, and 12 bases stayed unmatched. Germline V gene sequence: CDR1 KGHSH, CDR2 LQKENI. Complete variable domain (other parts from reference TRBV18 and TRBJ2-7): NAGVMQNPRHLVRRRGQEARLRCSPMKGHSHVYWYRQLPEEGLKFMVYLQKENIIDESGMPKERFSAEFPKEGPSILRIQQVVRGDSAAYFCASSPPIGTDEGSYEQYFGPGTRLTVT.

This chain connects TRBV18 to TRBJ2-4; tentative D call: TRBD1 (6 bases). The CDR3 has 17 residues. Germline V gene data show CDR1 as KGHSH and CDR2 as LQKENI. V gave up 3 bases and J gave up 0 bases, with 15 bases separating them. CDR3 nucleotides: TGTGCCAGCTCACCTCCGGGACAAAAGATAGCCAAAAACATTCAGTACTTC. Its protein is CASSPPGQKIAKNIQYF.

The chain carries TRBV9 and TRBJ1-1; tentatively, D is TRBD1 (5 bases). Germline CDR1 and CDR2: SGDLS and YYNGEE. This CDR3 comprises 15 residues. V was pared by 4 bases and J by 3 bases, with 16 bases between. This chain's CDR3 is CASSLRGIGDTEAFF. DNA of the CDR3: TGTGCCAGCAGCCTAAGGGGTATTGGGGACACTGAAGCTTTCTTT.

The CDR3 reads CASSLGVARSSYEQYF. The CDR3 DNA reads as TGCGCCAGCAGCTTGGGGGTAGCGCGAAGCTCCTACGAGCAGTACTTC. The J gene is TRBJ2-7, the V gene TRBV5-1, with D maybe TRBD2 (5 bases). V lost 0 bases and J lost 0, with 13 bases in between. The CDR3 extends over 16 amino acids. Germline V gene data show CDR1 as SGHRS and CDR2 as YFSETQ.

Of note for this clone: The sample carries other DNA sequences with the same CDR3. Here the CDR3 reads CASRRTGSTDTQYF. In DNA form, the CDR3 reads TGTGCCAGCAGGAGGACAGGGAGCACAGATACGCAGTATTTT. The chain joins TRBV2 to TRBJ2-3, with 8 bases fitting TRBD1. The J segment lost 0 bases and the V segment lost 6 bases, leaving 2 bases of the junction unmatched. The CDR3 loop spans 14 amino acids. Germline lookup yields CDR1 SNHLY and CDR2 FYNNEI.